This is a list of T cell receptor beta chains from one sample in a study of CD8 T cells in ankylosing spondylitis. Using its own MiXCR run on the 5' RACE reads, TCRdb lists one record per CDR3 protein. The table has some 37,000 distinct CDR3 sequences, around an eighth seen once. Material for sequencing was synovial fluid, either unsorted or a sorted T cell fraction (not recorded which). These receptors were taken from a male donor with ankylosing spondylitis. CDR3s leave out the opening cysteine and the closing phenylalanine or tryptophan.

TRBV10-3	TRBJ2-2	AISDPGLGISGELF
TRBV5-6	TRBJ1-1	ASSLNRAEAF
TRBV4-3	TRBJ2-5	ASSQGTISRETQY
TRBV20-1	TRBJ2-3	SARVQRGVTDTQY
TRBV14	TRBJ2-2	ASSQELGWTGELF
TRBV13	TRBJ2-1	ASSFDNEQF
TRBV6-5	TRBJ1-5	ASSYPGRVHQPQH
TRBV20-1	TRBJ2-2	SARDLGTDTGELF
TRBV21-1	TRBJ2-1	ASSKGKGGTAYNEQF
TRBV18	TRBJ2-5	ASSPPLGVAGETQY
TRBV6-2/TRBV6-3	TRBJ2-3	ASSYPDPVGTQY
TRBV28	TRBJ2-7	ASSFSVRRTSSYEQY
TRBV5-1	TRBJ2-1	ASSLVLVGGNEQF
TRBV6-1	TRBJ2-7	ASDDGQGVPLEQY
TRBV28	TRBJ2-2	ASSLMGGTGELF
TRBV6-5	TRBJ2-3	ASTAWGLAASTDTQY
TRBV13	TRBJ1-2	ASSLSDGYT
TRBV6-1	TRBJ2-3	ASKATGGETDTQY
TRBV12-3/TRBV12-4	TRBJ2-6	ASSATGPNVLT
TRBV7-9	TRBJ1-4	ASSLSNEKLF
TRBV20-1	TRBJ2-7	SARNSGADHYEQY
TRBV7-9	TRBJ2-1	ASSPPTAFYNEQF
TRBV4-1	TRBJ2-1	ASSYLMDTSSYNEQF
TRBV20-1	TRBJ2-3	SARDLEVQDTQY
TRBV13	TRBJ2-3	ASSSDSTDTQY
TRBV6-2/TRBV6-3	TRBJ1-2	ASSFPNNYGYT
TRBV6-1	TRBJ2-3	ASSPDVPTGTDTQY
TRBV7-9	TRBJ2-1	ASSSWGGDEQF
TRBV20-1	TRBJ2-7	SARDPGQAAGYEQY
TRBV5-1	TRBJ1-4	ASSLDAFGEKLF
TRBV27	TRBJ2-7	ASGPGDYEQY
TRBV15	TRBJ2-3	ATRTTTETPDTQY
TRBV27	TRBJ1-1	ASSAPGMNTEAF
TRBV7-2	TRBJ1-1	ASSTRGTEAF
TRBV10-3	TRBJ2-3	ANSDSGRTDTQY
TRBV7-2	TRBJ2-3	ASSSDRQNTDTQY
TRBV7-6	TRBJ2-1	ASSSRAPRNEQF
TRBV28	TRBJ2-7	ASSSQEQY
TRBV10-3	TRBJ1-5	AISEMAYNQPQH
TRBV3-1	TRBJ1-5	ASSHKRGQPQH
TRBV7-9	TRBJ2-1	ASSSAGGYPYNEQF
TRBV20-1	TRBJ1-1	SARDFDSQRGAF
TRBV9	TRBJ2-7	ASSVDRDSLIYEQY
TRBV2	TRBJ1-6	ASSPGLGTYNSPLH
TRBV28	TRBJ2-1	ASSFHREINEQF
TRBV20-1	TRBJ2-7	SAKQGASYEQY
TRBV7-9	TRBJ1-4	ASSSQATNEKLF
TRBV7-2	TRBJ1-1	ASNPRGGAEAF
TRBV12-3/TRBV12-4	TRBJ1-4	ASSTTLEEKLF
TRBV20-1	TRBJ1-1	SAQPAGDRGTEAF
TRBV6-2/TRBV6-3	TRBJ2-3	ASSLSLAGGPDTQY
TRBV20-1	TRBJ2-1	SARVVLAESNEQF
TRBV12-3/TRBV12-4	TRBJ2-3	ARSLAPDPGVNTDTQY
TRBV7-2	TRBJ1-1	ASSFSLTAGMNTEAF
TRBV5-1	TRBJ2-7	ASTLRQGHEQY
TRBV20-1	TRBJ2-7	SATLRRGEQY
TRBV7-2	TRBJ1-1	ASSFTTNTEAF
TRBV4-2	TRBJ2-1	ASSQDGAGGPYNEQF
TRBV4-3	TRBJ1-1	ASSQVYRRNTEAF